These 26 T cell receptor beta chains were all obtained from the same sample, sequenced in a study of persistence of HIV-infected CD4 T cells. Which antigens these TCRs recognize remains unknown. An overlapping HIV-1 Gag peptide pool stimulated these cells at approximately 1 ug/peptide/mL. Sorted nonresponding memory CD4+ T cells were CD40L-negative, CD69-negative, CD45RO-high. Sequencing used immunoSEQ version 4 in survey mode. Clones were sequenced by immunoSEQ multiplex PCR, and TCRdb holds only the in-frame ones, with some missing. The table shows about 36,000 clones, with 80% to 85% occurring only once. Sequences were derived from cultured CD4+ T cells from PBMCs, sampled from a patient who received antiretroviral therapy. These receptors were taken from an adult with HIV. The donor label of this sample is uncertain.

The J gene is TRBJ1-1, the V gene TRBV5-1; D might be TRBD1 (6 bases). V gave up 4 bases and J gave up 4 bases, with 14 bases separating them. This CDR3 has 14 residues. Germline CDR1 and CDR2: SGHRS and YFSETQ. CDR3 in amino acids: CASSNKQGGTEAFF. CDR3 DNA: TGCGCCAGCAGCAATAAACAGGGAGGCACTGAAGCTTTCTTT.

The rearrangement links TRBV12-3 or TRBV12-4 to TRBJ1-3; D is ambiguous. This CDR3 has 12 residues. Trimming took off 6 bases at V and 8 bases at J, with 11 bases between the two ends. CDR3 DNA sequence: TGTGCCAGCAGGCCTGGTATAGACACCATATATTTT. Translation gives CASRPGIDTIYF.

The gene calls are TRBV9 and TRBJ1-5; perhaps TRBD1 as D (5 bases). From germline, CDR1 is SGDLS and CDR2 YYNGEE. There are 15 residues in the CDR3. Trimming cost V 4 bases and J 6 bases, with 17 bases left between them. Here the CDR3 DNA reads TGTGCCAGCAGCCCAAATCCAGGGCCAGGTCAGCCCCAGCATTTT. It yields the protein CASSPNPGPGQPQHF.

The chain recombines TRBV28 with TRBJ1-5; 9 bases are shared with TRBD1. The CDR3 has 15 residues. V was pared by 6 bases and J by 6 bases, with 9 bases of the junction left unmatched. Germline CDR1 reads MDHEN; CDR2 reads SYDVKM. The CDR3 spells CASSETTGGPQPQHF. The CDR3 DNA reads TGTGCCAGCAGCGAGACTACAGGGGGCCCTCAGCCCCAGCATTTT.

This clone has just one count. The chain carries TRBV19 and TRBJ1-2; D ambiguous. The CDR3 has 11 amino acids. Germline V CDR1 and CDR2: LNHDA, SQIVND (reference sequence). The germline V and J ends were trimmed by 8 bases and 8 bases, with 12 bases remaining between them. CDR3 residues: CASGVSRGYTF. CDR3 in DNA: TGTGCCAGTGGCGTTAGTCGAGGCTACACCTTC.

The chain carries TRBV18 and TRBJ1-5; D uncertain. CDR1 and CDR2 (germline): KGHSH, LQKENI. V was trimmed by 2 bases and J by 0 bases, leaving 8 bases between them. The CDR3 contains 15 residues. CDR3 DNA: TGTGCCAGCTCACCAGAGCGGGGTAGCAATCAGCCCCAGCATTTT. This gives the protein CASSPERGSNQPQHF.

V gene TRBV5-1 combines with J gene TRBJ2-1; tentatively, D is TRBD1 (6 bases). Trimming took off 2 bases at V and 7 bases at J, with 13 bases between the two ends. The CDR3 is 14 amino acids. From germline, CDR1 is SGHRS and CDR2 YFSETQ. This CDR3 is CASSLQQGFNEQFF. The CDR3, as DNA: TGCGCCAGCAGCTTACAACAGGGATTTAATGAGCAGTTCTTC.

The CDR3 nucleotides read TGTGCCAGCAGCTTTCCAGGGAGTGGCTACACCTTC. This gives the protein CASSFPGSGYTF. The chain uses TRBV7-9 and TRBJ1-2, with D possibly TRBD1 on 5 matching bases. V shed 3 bases and J shed 7 bases, with 9 bases lying between them. Germline-derived CDR1 and CDR2 are SEHNR and FQNEAQ (reference sequence). This CDR3 is 12 amino acids long. The full variable domain, with the rest looked up from reference TRBV7-9 and TRBJ1-2, is DTGVSQNPRHKITKRGQNVTFRCDPISEHNRLYWYRQTLGQGPEFLTYFQNEAQLEKSRLLSDRFSAERPKGSFSTLEIQRTEQGDSAMYLCASSFPGSGYTFGSGTRLTVV.

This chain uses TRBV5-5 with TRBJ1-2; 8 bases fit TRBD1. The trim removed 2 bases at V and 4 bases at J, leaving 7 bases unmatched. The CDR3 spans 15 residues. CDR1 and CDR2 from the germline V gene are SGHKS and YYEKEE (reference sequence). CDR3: CASSLYTTGAYGYTF. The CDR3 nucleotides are TGTGCCAGCAGCTTATATACGACAGGGGCCTATGGCTACACCTTC.

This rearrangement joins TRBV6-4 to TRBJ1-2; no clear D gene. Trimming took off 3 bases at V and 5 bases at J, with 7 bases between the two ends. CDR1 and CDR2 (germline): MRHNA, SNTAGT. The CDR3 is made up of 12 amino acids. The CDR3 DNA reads TGTGCCAGCAGTGATGAAGGATATGGCTACACCTTC. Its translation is CASSDEGYGYTF.

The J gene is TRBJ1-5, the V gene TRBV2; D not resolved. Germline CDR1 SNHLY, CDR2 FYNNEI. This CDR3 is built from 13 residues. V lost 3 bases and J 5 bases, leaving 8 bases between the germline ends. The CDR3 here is CASSESGYQPQHF. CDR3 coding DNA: TGTGCCAGCAGTGAGTCGGGATATCAGCCCCAGCATTTT.

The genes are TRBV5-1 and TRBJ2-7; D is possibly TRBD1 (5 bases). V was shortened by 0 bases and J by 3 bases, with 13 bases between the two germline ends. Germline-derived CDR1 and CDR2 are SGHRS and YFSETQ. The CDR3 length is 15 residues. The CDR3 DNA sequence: TGCGCCAGCAGCTTGGGGCAGGGTCCGATCTACGAGCAGTACTTC. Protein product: CASSLGQGPIYEQYF.

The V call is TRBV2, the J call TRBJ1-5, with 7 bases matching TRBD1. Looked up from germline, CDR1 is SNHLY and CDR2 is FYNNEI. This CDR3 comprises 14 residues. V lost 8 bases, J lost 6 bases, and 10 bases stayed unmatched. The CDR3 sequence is CASRQGGVGQPQHF. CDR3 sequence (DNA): TGTGCCAGCCGACAGGGCGGGGTTGGTCAGCCCCAGCATTTT.

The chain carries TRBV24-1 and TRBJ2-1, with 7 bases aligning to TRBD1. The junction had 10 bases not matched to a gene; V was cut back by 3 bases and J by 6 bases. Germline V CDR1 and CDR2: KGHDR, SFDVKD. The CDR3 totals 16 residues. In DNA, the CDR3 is TGTGCCACCAGTGATCGACAGGGCGGATCTCTCAATGAGCAGTTCTTC. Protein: CATSDRQGGSLNEQFF.

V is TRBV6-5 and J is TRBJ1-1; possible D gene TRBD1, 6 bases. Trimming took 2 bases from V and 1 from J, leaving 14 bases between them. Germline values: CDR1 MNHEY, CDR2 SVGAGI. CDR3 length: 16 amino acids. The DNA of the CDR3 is TGTGCCAGCAGTTACCGACAGGCCGGCGCGAACACTGAAGCTTTCTTT. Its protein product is CASSYRQAGANTEAFF.

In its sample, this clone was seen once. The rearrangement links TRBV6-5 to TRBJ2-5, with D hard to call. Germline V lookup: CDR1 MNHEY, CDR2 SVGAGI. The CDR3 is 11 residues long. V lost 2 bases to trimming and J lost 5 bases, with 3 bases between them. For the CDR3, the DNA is TGTGCCAGCAGTTACATCGAGACCCAGTACTTC. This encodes CASSYIETQYF.

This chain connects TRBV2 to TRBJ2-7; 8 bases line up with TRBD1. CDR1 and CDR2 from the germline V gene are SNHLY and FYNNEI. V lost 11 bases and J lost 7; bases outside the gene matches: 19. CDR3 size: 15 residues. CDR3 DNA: TGTGCCGCCAACGAAGCGGACAGGGCAGGGAGGGAGCAGTACGTC. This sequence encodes CAANEADRAGREQYV.

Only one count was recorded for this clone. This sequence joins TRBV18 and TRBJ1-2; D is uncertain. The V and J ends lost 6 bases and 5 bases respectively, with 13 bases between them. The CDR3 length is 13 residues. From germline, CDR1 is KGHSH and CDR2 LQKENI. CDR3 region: CASSPDGSYGYTF. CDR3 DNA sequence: TGTGCCAGCTCGCCCGACGGGTCGTATGGCTACACCTTC.

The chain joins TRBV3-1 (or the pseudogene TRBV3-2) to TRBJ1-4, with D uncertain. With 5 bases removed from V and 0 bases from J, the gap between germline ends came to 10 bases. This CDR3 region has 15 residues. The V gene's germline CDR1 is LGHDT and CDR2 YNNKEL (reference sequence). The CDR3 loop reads CASSSTAATNEKLFF. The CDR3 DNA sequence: TGTGCCAGCAGCTCTACAGCAGCAACTAATGAAAAACTGTTTTTT.

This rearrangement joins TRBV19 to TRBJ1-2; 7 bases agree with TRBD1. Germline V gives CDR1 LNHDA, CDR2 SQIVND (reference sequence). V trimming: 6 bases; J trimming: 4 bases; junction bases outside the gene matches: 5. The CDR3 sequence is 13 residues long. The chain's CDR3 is CASRTDRAYGYTF. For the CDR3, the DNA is TGTGCCAGTAGAACTGACAGGGCCTATGGCTACACCTTC.

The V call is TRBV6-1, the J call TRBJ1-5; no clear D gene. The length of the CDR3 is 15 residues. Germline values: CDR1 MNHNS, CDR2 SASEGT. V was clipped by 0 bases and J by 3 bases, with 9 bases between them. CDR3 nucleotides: TGTGCCAGCAGTGAAGCTATGGGAGTCAATCAGCCCCAGCATTTT. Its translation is CASSEAMGVNQPQHF.

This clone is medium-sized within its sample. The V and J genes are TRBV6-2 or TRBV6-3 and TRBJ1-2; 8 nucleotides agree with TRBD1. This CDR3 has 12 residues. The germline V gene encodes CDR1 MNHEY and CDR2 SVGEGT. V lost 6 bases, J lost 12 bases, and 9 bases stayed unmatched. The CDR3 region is CASSPPGQVNTF. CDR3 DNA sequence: TGTGCCAGCAGCCCCCCGGGACAGGTTAACACCTTC.

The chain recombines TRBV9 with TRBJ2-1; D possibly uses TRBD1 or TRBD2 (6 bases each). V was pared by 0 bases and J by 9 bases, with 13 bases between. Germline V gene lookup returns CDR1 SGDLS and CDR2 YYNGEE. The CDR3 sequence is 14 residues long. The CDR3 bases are TGTGCCAGCAGCGTAGCTCTAGGGGGGATTGAGCAGTTCTTC. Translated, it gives CASSVALGGIEQFF.

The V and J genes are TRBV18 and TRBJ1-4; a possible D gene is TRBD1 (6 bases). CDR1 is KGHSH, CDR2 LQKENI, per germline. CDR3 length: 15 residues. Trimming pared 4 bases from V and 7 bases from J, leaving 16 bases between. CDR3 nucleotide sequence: TGTGCCAGCTCACAACAAGGGGGGGCGGCTGAAAAACTGTTTTTT. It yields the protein CASSQQGGAAEKLFF.

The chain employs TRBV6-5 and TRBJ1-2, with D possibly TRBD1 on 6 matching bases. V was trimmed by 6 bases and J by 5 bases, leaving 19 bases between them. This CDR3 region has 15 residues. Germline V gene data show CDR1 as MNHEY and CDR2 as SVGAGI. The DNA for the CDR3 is TGTGCCAGCAGCCGCGCCGGGACACCTGATTATGGCTACACCTTC. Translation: CASSRAGTPDYGYTF.

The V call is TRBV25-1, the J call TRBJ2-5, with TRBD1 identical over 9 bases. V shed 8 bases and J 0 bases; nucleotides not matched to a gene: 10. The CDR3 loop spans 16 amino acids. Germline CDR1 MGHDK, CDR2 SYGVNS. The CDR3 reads CASQDGDRVNQETQYF. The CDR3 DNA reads TGTGCCAGCCAGGACGGGGACAGGGTAAACCAAGAGACCCAGTACTTC.